These 15 T cell receptor beta chains were all obtained from the same sample, sequenced in a study of Ad26.COV2.S vaccination and SARS-CoV-2 variants. The treatment denotes: around 19 received Ad26.COV2.S at low or high dose, single or two shots; about 5 received placebo; per-sample allocation not given. Following the first vaccine or placebo injection, samples were taken on day 63. Sequencing was performed with immunoSEQ multiplex PCR; in TCRdb, only in-frame clones are kept and a portion is missing. The sample holds about 410,000 clones, approximately 91% seen once. The sequencing used peripheral blood, collected in a trial of Ad26.COV2.S vaccine versus placebo. All receptors come from a person between 18 and 65 years old who received the Ad26.COV2.S COVID-19 vaccine or a placebo.

V and J are TRBV5-1 and TRBJ2-3, with 7 bases identical to TRBD1. The CDR3 spans 14 residues. V gave up 2 bases and J gave up 3 bases; unmatched junction bases: 3. From germline, CDR1 is SGHRS and CDR2 YFSETQ. The CDR3 DNA sequence: TGCGCCAGCAGCTTCAAGGGGGCAACAGATACGCAGTATTTT. This sequence encodes CASSFKGATDTQYF.

In this sample, this clone turned up once. The genes are TRBV6-1 and TRBJ1-5; possible D gene TRBD1, 6 bases. The germline V gene has CDR1 MNHNS and CDR2 SASEGT. With 3 bases removed from V and 6 bases from J, the gap between germline ends came to 9 bases. This CDR3 has 13 residues. Here the CDR3 reads CASSDTGSQPQHF. Written as DNA, the CDR3 is TGTGCCAGCAGTGATACAGGGAGTCAGCCCCAGCATTTT.

This chain joins TRBV7-2 and TRBJ2-7; 7 nucleotides line up with TRBD1. CDR3 length equals 15 residues. The junction had 4 bases not matched to a gene; V was cut back by 1 base and J by 1 base. Looked up from germline, CDR1 is SGHTA and CDR2 is FQGNSA. The CDR3 DNA is TGTGCCAGCAGCTTAGAGGCAGGGGGATCCTACGAGCAGTACTTC. Its protein is CASSLEAGGSYEQYF. Combining the CDR3 with reference TRBV7-2 and TRBJ2-7 gives the whole variable domain GAGVSQSPSNKVTEKGKDVELRCDPISGHTALYWYRQSLGQGLEFLIYFQGNSAPDKSGLPSDRFSAERTGGSVSTLTIQRTQQEDSAVYLCASSLEAGGSYEQYFGPGTRLTVT.

This clone was picked up one time. Different DNA sequences within this sample yield the same CDR3. The V call is TRBV3-1 (or the pseudogene TRBV3-2), the J call TRBJ2-7, with D uncertain. The V and J ends lost 3 bases and 3 bases respectively, with 6 bases between them. The CDR3 is made up of 12 amino acids. The germline V gene encodes CDR1 LGHDT and CDR2 YNNKEL (reference sequence). The CDR3 reads CASSHGFYEQYF. DNA of the CDR3: TGTGCCAGCAGCCATGGGTTCTACGAGCAGTACTTC.

This chain joins TRBV18 and TRBJ1-2, with 10 nucleotides matching TRBD1. V shed 3 bases, J shed 3 bases, and the junction held 4 bases outside the gene matches. The germline CDR1 and CDR2 sequences are KGHSH and LQKENI. The CDR3 sequence is 15 residues long. CDR3 protein: CASSPSDRGDYGYTF. Here the CDR3 DNA reads TGTGCCAGCTCACCCTCGGACAGGGGGGACTATGGCTACACCTTC.

The chain recombines TRBV10-1 with TRBJ2-7; D remains unclear. V lost 2 bases to trimming and J lost 6 bases, with 11 bases between them. CDR3 length: 13 amino acids. CDR1 and CDR2 (germline): WNHNN, SYGVQD (reference sequence). CDR3 region: CASSEGSSSEQYF. The CDR3 DNA reads TGCGCCAGCAGTGAGGGTTCCTCGTCCGAGCAGTACTTC.

The chain joins TRBV5-4 to TRBJ2-1, with 11 positions matching TRBD2. Trimming at V came to 4 bases and at J to 8 bases, leaving 8 bases not matched to a gene. Germline CDR1 SGHNT, CDR2 YYREEE (reference sequence). The CDR3 covers 15 residues. CDR3 nucleotides: TGTGCCAGCAGCACCCTAGCGGGAGGTGGGGATGAGCAGTTCTTC. It codes for CASSTLAGGGDEQFF.

This rearrangement joins TRBV27 to TRBJ2-5; TRBD1 matches at 7 bases. The CDR3 has 13 amino acids. Germline CDR1 and CDR2: MNHEY and SMNVEV (reference sequence). V lost 6 bases and J lost 4; bases outside the gene matches: 5. The chain's CDR3 is CASSPHRGETQYF. The CDR3, as DNA: TGTGCCAGCAGCCCCCACAGGGGAGAGACCCAGTACTTC.

This chain uses TRBV7-2 with TRBJ2-1; D is tentatively TRBD1 or TRBD2 (5 bases each). CDR3 size: 14 residues. Germline CDR1 SGHTA, CDR2 FQGNSA. V shed 2 bases and J shed 8 bases, with 13 bases lying between them. The DNA for the CDR3 is TGTGCCAGCAGCTTACAACCGGGGCGGGATGAGCAGTTCTTC. Translation gives CASSLQPGRDEQFF.

The chain uses TRBV3-1 (or the pseudogene TRBV3-2) and TRBJ2-1; possible D gene TRBD2, 6 bases. This CDR3 spans 14 amino acids. V was cut by 1 base and J by 6 bases, with 10 bases left in between. Germline-derived CDR1 and CDR2 are LGHDT and YNNKEL (reference sequence). The CDR3 reads CASSQVLRGNEQFF. For the CDR3, the DNA is TGTGCCAGCAGCCAAGTCTTGCGGGGCAATGAGCAGTTCTTC.

The chain couples TRBV4-3 to TRBJ2-2, with unresolved D. Trimming left V 0 bases short and J 6 bases short, with 8 bases between. From germline, CDR1 is LGHNA and CDR2 YSLEER. This CDR3 has 14 residues. This CDR3 is CASSQDKVAGELFF. The CDR3 DNA is TGCGCCAGCAGCCAAGACAAGGTAGCCGGGGAGCTGTTTTTT.

V gene TRBV15 combines with J gene TRBJ2-1; 8 nucleotides line up with TRBD2. The germline gives CDR1 LNHNV, CDR2 YYDKDF (reference sequence). The CDR3 has 16 amino acids. Unmatched junction bases numbered 9, after V lost 0 bases and J lost 8 bases. CDR3 DNA: TGTGCCACCAGCAGAGAAGGGCTTGGACTAGCCGATGAGCAGTTCTTC. Translating it yields CATSREGLGLADEQFF.

The CDR3 loop reads CASSLRWNTEAFF. The CDR3 region has the DNA TGTGCCAGCAGCTTGAGGTGGAACACTGAAGCTTTCTTT. J is TRBJ1-1 and V is TRBV11-3, with D uncertain. The CDR3 consists of 13 residues. Germline values: CDR1 SGHNT, CDR2 YENEEA. The germline V and J ends were trimmed by 3 bases and 1 base, with 6 bases remaining between them.

This chain joins TRBV5-1 and TRBJ2-1, with a tentative D call TRBD1 (5 bases). CDR3 length equals 16 residues. The germline V gene has CDR1 SGHRS and CDR2 YFSETQ. Trimming shortened V by 4 bases and J by 7 bases, and 21 bases separated the two germline ends. This chain's CDR3 is CASSTTLDSHRNEQFF. CDR3 nucleotides: TGCGCCAGCAGCACCACCCTAGACTCCCACAGGAATGAGCAGTTCTTC.

This clone showed up just once. This rearrangement joins TRBV7-3 to TRBJ2-2; the D gene is possibly TRBD2 (5 bases). This CDR3 is built from 14 residues. V lost 4 bases and J 5 bases, leaving 11 bases between the germline ends. Germline CDR1 is SGHTA and CDR2 is FQGTGA. CDR3 amino acids: CASSSPRRTGELFF. In DNA, the CDR3 is TGTGCCAGCAGCTCTCCTAGGAGGACCGGGGAGCTGTTTTTT.